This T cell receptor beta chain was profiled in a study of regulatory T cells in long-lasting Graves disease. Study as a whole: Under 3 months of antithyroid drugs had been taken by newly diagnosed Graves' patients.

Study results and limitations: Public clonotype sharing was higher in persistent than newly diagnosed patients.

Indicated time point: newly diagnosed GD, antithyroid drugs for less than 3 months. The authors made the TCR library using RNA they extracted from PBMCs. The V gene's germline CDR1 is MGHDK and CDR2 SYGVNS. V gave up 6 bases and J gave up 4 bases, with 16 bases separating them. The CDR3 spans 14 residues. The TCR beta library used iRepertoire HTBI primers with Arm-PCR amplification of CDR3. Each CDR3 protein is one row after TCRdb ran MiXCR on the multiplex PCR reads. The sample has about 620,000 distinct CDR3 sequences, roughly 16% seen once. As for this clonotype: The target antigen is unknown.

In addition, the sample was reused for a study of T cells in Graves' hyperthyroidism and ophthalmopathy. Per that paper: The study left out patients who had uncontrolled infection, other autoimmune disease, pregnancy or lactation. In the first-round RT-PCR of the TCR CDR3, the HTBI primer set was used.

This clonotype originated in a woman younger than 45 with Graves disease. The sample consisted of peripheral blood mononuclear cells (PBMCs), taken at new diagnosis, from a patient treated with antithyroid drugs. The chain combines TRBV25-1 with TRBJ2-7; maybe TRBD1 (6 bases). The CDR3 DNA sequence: TGTGCCAGCAGCCCCCACGGGACAAATTACGAGCAGTACTTC. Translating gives CASSPHGTNYEQYF.